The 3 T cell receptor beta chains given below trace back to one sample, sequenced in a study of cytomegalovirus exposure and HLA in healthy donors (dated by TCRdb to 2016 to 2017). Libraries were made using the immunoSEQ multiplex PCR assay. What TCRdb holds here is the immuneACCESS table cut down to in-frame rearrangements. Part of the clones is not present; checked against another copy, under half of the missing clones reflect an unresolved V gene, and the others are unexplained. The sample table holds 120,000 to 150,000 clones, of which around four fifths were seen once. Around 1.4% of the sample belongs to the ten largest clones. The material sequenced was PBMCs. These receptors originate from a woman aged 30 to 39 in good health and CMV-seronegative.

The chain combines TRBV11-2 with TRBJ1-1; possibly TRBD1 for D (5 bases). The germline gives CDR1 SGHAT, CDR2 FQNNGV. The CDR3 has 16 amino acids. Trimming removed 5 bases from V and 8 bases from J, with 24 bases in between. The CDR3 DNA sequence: TGTGCCAGCAGCAGAACTTGGGGCAGATTAAATCTAGAAGCTTTCTTT. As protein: CASSRTWGRLNLEAFF.

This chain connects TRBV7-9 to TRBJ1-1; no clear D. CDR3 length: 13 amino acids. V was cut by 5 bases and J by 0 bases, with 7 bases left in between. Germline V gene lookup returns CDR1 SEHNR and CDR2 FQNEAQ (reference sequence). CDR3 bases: TGTGCCAGCAGCGTACGGGTGAACACTGAAGCTTTCTTT. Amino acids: CASSVRVNTEAFF. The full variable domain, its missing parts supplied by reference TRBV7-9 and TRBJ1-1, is DTGVSQNPRHKITKRGQNVTFRCDPISEHNRLYWYRQTLGQGPEFLTYFQNEAQLEKSRLLSDRFSAERPKGSFSTLEIQRTEQGDSAMYLCASSVRVNTEAFFGQGTRLTVV.

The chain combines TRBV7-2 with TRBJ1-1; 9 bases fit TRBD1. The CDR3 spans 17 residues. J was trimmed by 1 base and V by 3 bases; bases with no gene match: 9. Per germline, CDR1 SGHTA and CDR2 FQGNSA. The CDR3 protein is CASSFGLGQGTNTEAFF. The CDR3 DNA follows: TGTGCCAGCAGCTTTGGGCTTGGACAGGGGACGAACACTGAAGCTTTCTTT.